These 13 T cell receptor beta chains were sequenced from one sample in a study of multiple sclerosis patients with progressive multifocal leukoencephalopathy. Libraries were prepared by immunoSEQ multiplex PCR; TCRdb keeps only in-frame clonotypes and omits some of them. The data hold tens of thousands of clones, with 70% to 90% observed a single time. The time point denotes: before natalizumab initiation. Material: PBMCs. The receptors were gathered from a human donor with multiple sclerosis.

The CDR3 DNA reads TGTGCTAGTGGTTTGATGGGGTCTGGAAGTACTGAAGCTTTCTTT. Encoded protein: CASGLMGSGSTEAFF. The chain employs TRBV12-5 and TRBJ1-1; unclear D gene. Deletions cut 2 bases from V and 5 bases from J, with 15 bases between. The germline V gene encodes CDR1 LGHNT and CDR2 FRNRAP. This CDR3 is 15 amino acids long.

This sequence joins TRBV5-8 and TRBJ2-1, with 9 bases aligning to TRBD2. The germline CDR1 and CDR2 sequences are SGHTS and YDEGEE. Trimming at V came to 4 bases and at J to 8 bases, leaving 10 bases not matched to a gene. The CDR3 contains 15 residues. The CDR3 sequence: CASSTSGTSTYEQFF. In DNA form, the CDR3 reads TGTGCCAGCAGCACTTCCGGGACTAGCACTTATGAGCAGTTCTTC.

This rearrangement joins TRBV4-3 to TRBJ2-3; tentatively, D is TRBD2 (6 bases). CDR1 and CDR2 (germline): LGHNA, YSLEER. Between the trimmed V and J ends, which lost 4 bases and 4 bases, there was a span of 15 bases. The CDR3 loop spans 15 amino acids. CDR3 sequence reads: CASSPIGEAADTQYF. The CDR3 DNA sequence: TGCGCCAGCAGCCCGATAGGGGAGGCGGCAGATACGCAGTATTTT.

The V and J genes are TRBV5-1 and TRBJ2-1; TRBD2 aligns across 9 bases. The CDR3 contains 15 residues. V dropped 4 bases and J dropped 5; count of bases not matched to a gene: 7. Germline CDR1 is SGHRS and CDR2 is YFSETQ. The CDR3 DNA sequence: TGCGCCAGCAGCCTCCCTAGCGGGAAGAACAATGAGCAGTTCTTC. Encoded protein: CASSLPSGKNNEQFF.

J is TRBJ2-7 and V is TRBV6-5; D gene ambiguous. Germline V gene lookup returns CDR1 MNHEY and CDR2 SVGAGI. This CDR3 is 13 amino acids long. Trimming pared 5 bases from V and 9 bases from J, leaving 17 bases between. The CDR3 nucleotides read TGTGCCAGCAGTCCTATTCGCGGACCGGCGCAGTACTTC. Its protein product is CASSPIRGPAQYF.

V gene TRBV10-1 combines with J gene TRBJ2-7, with 7 bases lining up with TRBD1. The CDR3 consists of 13 residues. Per the germline V gene, CDR1 is WNHNN and CDR2 is SYGVQD (reference sequence). The J segment lost 1 base and the V segment lost 6 bases, leaving 3 bases of the junction unmatched. In nucleotides, the CDR3 is TGCGCCAGCAGACAGGGGTGGTCCTACGAGCAGTACTTC. Translation: CASRQGWSYEQYF.

The table lists this clone with a count of one. This sequence joins TRBV2 and TRBJ2-2; no reliable D call. The germline V gene encodes CDR1 SNHLY and CDR2 FYNNEI. The CDR3 runs 14 residues. V lost 6 bases, J lost 6 bases, and 14 bases lay in between. The CDR3, as DNA: TGTGCCAGCAGGCTCCGGTTAGGGCCCGGGGAGCTGTTTTTT. Residues: CASRLRLGPGELFF.

Here the CDR3 reads CASSTRTGTHGYTF. The CDR3 DNA reads TGTGCCAGTAGTACCCGGACAGGGACCCATGGCTACACCTTC. The rearrangement joins TRBV19 to TRBJ1-2; 8 bases are shared with TRBD1. J lost 6 bases, V lost 4 bases, and 7 bases had no gene match. Germline values: CDR1 LNHDA, CDR2 SQIVND (reference sequence). There are 14 residues in the CDR3.

The V and J genes are TRBV12-5 and TRBJ2-2, with TRBD1 as a possible D gene (6 bases). The germline V gene encodes CDR1 LGHNT and CDR2 FRNRAP. Deletions cut 4 bases from V and 3 bases from J, with 9 bases between. The length of the CDR3 is 14 residues. CDR3 DNA: TGTGCTAGTGGTTGGGGGCTCGACACCGGGGAGCTGTTTTTT. It is translated as CASGWGLDTGELFF.

V gene TRBV10-3 combines with J gene TRBJ1-1, with D unresolved. The CDR3 is made up of 12 amino acids. From germline, CDR1 is ENHRY and CDR2 SYGVKD. The V and J ends lost 0 bases and 12 bases respectively, with 11 bases between them. The CDR3 DNA is TGTGCCATCAGTGAGTCGAAGGCAGTAACTTTCTTT. Encoded protein: CAISESKAVTFF.

The chain employs TRBV27 and TRBJ2-2; D uncertain. CDR1 and CDR2 from the germline V gene are MNHEY and SMNVEV (reference sequence). This CDR3 is built from 13 residues. V lost 3 bases and J lost 4, with 6 bases in between. The CDR3 nucleotides are TGTGCCAGCAGTTTCAGGAGCACCGGGGAGCTGTTTTTT. This encodes CASSFRSTGELFF.

This clone came up once. The chain is built from TRBV30 and TRBJ2-1, with TRBD2 matching 16 bases. Per the germline V gene, CDR1 is GTSNPN and CDR2 is SVGIG (reference sequence). V trimming: 8 bases; J trimming: 10 bases; junction bases outside the gene matches: 17. The CDR3 length is 17 residues. CDR3 sequence (DNA): TGTGCCGGGGATGTGTGTCCGGGACTAGCGGGAGGGTGCGAGCAGTTCTTC. Translation gives CAGDVCPGLAGGCEQFF. The full variable domain, with the rest looked up from reference TRBV30 and TRBJ2-1, is SQTIHQWPATLVQPVGSPLSLECTVEGTSNPNLYWYRQAAGRGLQLLFYSVGIGQISSEVPQNLSASRPQDRQFILSSKKLLLSDSGFYLCAGDVCPGLAGGCEQFFGPGTRLTVL.

The gene calls are TRBV19 and TRBJ2-6, with D possibly matching TRBD1 (6 bases). With 3 bases removed from V and 3 bases from J, the gap between germline ends came to 12 bases. The V gene's germline CDR1 is LNHDA and CDR2 SQIVND (reference sequence). This CDR3 comprises 16 residues. The CDR3 sequence is CASSIQGQLGANVLTF. CDR3 nucleotides: TGTGCCAGTAGTATCCAGGGGCAGCTTGGGGCCAACGTCCTGACTTTC. Full variable domain (missing parts from reference TRBV19 and TRBJ2-6): DGGITQSPKYLFRKEGQNVTLSCEQNLNHDAMYWYRQDPGQGLRLIYYSQIVNDFQKGDIAEGYSVSREKKESFPLTVTSAQKNPTAFYLCASSIQGQLGANVLTFGAGSRLTVL.